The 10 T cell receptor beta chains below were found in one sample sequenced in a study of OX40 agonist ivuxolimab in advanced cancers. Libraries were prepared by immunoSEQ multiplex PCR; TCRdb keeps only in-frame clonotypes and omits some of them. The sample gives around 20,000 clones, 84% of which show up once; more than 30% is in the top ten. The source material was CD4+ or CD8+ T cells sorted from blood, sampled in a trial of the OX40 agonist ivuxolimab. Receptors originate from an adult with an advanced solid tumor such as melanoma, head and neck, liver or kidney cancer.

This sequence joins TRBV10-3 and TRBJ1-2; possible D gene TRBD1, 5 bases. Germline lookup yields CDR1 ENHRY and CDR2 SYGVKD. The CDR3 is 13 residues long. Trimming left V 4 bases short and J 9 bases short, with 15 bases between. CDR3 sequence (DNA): TGTGCCATCAGTGGGGGGTCTGGCCGGAGCTACACCTTC. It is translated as CAISGGSGRSYTF.

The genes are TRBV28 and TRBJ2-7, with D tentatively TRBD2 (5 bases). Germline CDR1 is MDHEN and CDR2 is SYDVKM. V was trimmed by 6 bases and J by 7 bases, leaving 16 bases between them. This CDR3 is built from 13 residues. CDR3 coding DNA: TGTGCCAGCAGCATGGGAGCGGCGGAAGAGCAGTACTTC. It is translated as CASSMGAAEEQYF.

The CDR3 DNA reads TGTGCCTGGCGACGGGACAGGCCCTACGAGCAGTACTTC. This translates into CAWRRDRPYEQYF. This sequence joins TRBV30 and TRBJ2-7, with 8 bases that match TRBD1. The CDR3 extends over 13 amino acids. Germline-derived CDR1 and CDR2 are GTSNPN and SVGIG (reference sequence). After removal of 5 bases from V and 2 bases from J, the junction contained 5 bases not matched to a gene. Together with reference TRBV30 and TRBJ2-7, the CDR3 gives the full variable domain: SQTIHQWPATLVQPVGSPLSLECTVEGTSNPNLYWYRQAAGRGLQLLFYSVGIGQISSEVPQNLSASRPQDRQFILSSKKLLLSDSGFYLCAWRRDRPYEQYFGPGTRLTVT.

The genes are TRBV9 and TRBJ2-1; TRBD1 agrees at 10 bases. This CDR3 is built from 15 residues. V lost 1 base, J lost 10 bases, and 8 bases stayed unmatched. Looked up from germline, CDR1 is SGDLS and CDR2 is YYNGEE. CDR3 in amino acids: CASSVRGQGTVEQFF. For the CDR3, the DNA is TGTGCCAGCAGCGTAAGGGGACAGGGGACCGTAGAGCAGTTCTTC.

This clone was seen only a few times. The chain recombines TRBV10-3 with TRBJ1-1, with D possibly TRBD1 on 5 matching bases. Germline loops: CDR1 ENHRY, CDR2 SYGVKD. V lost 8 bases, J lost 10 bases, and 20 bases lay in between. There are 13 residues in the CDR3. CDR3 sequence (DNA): TGTGCCATCCTCCAAAGATTGGGGGAACGAGCTTTCTTT. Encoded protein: CAILQRLGERAFF.

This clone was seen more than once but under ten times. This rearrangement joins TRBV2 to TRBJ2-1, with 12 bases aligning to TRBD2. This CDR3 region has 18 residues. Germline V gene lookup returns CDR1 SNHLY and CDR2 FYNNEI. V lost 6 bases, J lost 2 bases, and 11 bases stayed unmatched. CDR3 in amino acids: CASRGASGRANTYNEQFF. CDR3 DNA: TGTGCCAGCAGGGGAGCTAGCGGGAGGGCCAACACCTACAATGAGCAGTTCTTC.

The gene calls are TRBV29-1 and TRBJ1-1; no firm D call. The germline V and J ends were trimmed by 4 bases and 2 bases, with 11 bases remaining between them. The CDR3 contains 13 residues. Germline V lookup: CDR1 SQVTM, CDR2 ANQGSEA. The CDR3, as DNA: TGCAGCGTTGCAACTAGGACTAACACTGAAGCTTTCTTT. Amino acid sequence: CSVATRTNTEAFF. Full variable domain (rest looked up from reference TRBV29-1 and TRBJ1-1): SAVISQKPSRDICQRGTSLTIQCQVDSQVTMMFWYRQQPGQSLTLIATANQGSEATYESGFVIDKFPISRPNLTFSTLTVSNMSPEDSSIYLCSVATRTNTEAFFGQGTRLTVV.

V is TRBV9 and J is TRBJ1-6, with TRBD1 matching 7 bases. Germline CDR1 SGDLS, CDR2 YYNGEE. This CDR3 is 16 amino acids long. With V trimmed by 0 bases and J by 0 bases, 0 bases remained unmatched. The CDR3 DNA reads TGTGCCAGCAGCGTAGGGGACAGCTCCTATAATTCACCCCTCCACTTT. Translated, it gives CASSVGDSSYNSPLHF.

The CDR3 region is CASSLTRSGTGTGELFF. CDR3 nucleotide sequence: TGTGCCAGCTCACTCACCCGATCCGGGACAGGGACCGGGGAGCTGTTTTTT. V usage is TRBV18 and J usage is TRBJ2-2; 9 positions match TRBD1. The CDR3 runs 17 residues. CDR1 is KGHSH and CDR2 is LQKENI in the germline V gene. With 4 bases clipped from V and 5 bases from J, the junction kept 11 bases outside the gene matches.

CDR3 sequence (DNA): TGTGCCAGTAGTATCCGGGACGGCAGTAATGAGCAGTTCTTC. This gives the protein CASSIRDGSNEQFF. The chain employs TRBV19 and TRBJ2-1; D is tentatively TRBD1 or TRBD2 (5 bases each). V lost 3 bases and J lost 7, with 13 bases in between. The length of the CDR3 is 14 residues. Germline lookup yields CDR1 LNHDA and CDR2 SQIVND (reference sequence).